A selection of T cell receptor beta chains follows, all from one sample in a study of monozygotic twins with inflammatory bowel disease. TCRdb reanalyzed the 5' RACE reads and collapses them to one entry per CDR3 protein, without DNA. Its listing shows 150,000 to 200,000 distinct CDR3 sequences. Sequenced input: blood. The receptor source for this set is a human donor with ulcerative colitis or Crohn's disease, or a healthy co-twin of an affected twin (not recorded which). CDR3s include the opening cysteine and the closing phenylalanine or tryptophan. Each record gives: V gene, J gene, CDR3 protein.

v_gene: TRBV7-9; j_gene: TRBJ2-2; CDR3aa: CASSPIPAINTGELFF
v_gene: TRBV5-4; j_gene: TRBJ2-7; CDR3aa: CASSFAGGPPYEQYF
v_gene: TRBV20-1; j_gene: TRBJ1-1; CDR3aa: CSARDLGRSNTEAFF
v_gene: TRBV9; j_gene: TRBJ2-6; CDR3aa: CASSDQQGARSGANVLTF
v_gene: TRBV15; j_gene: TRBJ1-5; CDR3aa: CATSRRENQPQHF
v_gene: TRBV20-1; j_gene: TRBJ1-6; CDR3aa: CSARGVLGLQEINSPLHF
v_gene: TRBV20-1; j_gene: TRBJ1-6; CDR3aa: CSARSRQGWSPLHF
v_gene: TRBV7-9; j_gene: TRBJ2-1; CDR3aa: CASSPTGYNEQFF
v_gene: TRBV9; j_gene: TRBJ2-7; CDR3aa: CASSVVQDPNPYEQYF
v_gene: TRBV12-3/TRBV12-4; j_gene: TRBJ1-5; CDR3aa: CASSLDSRQPQHF
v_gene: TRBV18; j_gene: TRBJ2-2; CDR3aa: CASSPRTSVANTGELFF
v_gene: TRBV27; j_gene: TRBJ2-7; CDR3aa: CASSSGRTNYEQYF
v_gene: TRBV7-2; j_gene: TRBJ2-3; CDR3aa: CASSLASLAGLSTDTQYF
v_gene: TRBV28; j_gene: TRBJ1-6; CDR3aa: CALQTGDSPLHF
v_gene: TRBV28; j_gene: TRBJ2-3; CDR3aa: CASSFIREITDTQYF
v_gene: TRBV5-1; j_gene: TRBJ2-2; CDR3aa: CASSLVGNANTGELFF
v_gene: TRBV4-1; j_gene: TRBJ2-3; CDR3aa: CASSQLAGVSDTQYF
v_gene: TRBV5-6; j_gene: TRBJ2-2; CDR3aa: CASSLLVANTGELFF
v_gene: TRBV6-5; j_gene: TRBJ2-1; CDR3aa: CASSYGGLAGIEQFF
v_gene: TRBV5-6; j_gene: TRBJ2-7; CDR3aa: CASSAYRVLSYEQYF
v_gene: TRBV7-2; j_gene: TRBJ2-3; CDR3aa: CASSLYMGADTQYF
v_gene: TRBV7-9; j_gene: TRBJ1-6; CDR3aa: CASSPGQGLSPLHF
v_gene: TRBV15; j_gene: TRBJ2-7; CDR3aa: CATSRGGRAYEQYF
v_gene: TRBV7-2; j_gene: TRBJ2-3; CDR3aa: CASSLLRNTDTQYF
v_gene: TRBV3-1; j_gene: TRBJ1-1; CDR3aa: CASSQGGQGKAFF
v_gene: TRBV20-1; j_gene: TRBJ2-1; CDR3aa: CSALGTGASYNEQFF
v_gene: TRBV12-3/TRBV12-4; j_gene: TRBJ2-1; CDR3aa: CASSLRGSSYNEQFF
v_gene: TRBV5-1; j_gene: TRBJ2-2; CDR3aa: CASRSPGTNTGELFF
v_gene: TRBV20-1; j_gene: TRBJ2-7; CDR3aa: CSASTSGSYEQYF
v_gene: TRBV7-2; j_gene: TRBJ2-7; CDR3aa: CASSLARTYEQYF
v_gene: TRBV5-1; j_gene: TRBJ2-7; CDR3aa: CASSSDTYEQYF
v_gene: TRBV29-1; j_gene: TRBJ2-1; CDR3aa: CSVVLSGGNEQFF
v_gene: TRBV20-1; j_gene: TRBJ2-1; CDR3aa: CSAYSGGDNEQFF
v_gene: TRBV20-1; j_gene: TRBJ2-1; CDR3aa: CSADLGVSYNEQFF
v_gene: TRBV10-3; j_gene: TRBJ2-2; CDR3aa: CAIRDRATNTGELFF
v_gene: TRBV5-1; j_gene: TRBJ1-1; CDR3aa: CASSEVWGENTEAFF
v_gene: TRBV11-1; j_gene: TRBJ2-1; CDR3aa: CASTQGRVAGRFEQFF
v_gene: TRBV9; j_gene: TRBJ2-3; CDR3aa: CASSPPLERGPDTQYF
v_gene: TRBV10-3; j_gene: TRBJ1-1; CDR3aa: CAITEGVDLREGMAFF
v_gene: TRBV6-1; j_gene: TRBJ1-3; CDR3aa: CASSQQGLAGNTIYF
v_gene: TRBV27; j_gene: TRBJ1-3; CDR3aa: CASSAGRISGNTIYF
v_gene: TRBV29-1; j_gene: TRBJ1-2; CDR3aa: CSVEPRGIGYTF